Presented here are 14 T cell receptor beta chains from one specimen sequenced in a study of blood T cell repertoires in COVID-19. Clones were read by immunoSEQ multiplex PCR, and TCRdb kept only the in-frame ones, dropping some. The sample shows fewer than 250,000 clones, 65% to 85% of them seen only once. Sequences were obtained from peripheral blood. The receptor source for this set is a woman in her forties or fifties with acute or convalescent COVID-19.

The CDR3 sequence: CASSVEGQGPRDTQYF. The CDR3 DNA reads as TGTGCCAGCAGCGTAGAGGGACAGGGTCCCCGGGATACGCAGTATTTT. The rearrangement joins TRBV9 to TRBJ2-3; 9 nucleotides match TRBD1. This CDR3 spans 16 amino acids. The V gene end was trimmed by 0 bases and the J gene end by 6 bases; junction bases not matched to a gene: 8. Germline V gene data show CDR1 as SGDLS and CDR2 as YYNGEE.

The chain is built from TRBV24-1 and TRBJ2-5; weak D call: TRBD1 (5 bases). Trimming cost V 2 bases and J 0 bases, with 6 bases left between them. Germline V gives CDR1 KGHDR, CDR2 SFDVKD. The CDR3 is made up of 14 amino acids. The CDR3 loop reads CATSDSGHQETQYF. In DNA, the CDR3 is TGTGCCACCAGTGATTCAGGGCACCAAGAGACCCAGTACTTC.

The chain combines TRBV5-1 with TRBJ2-3; the D gene is possibly TRBD2 (5 bases). The germline V gene has CDR1 SGHRS and CDR2 YFSETQ. This CDR3 is 15 amino acids long. Trimming removed 0 bases from V and 3 bases from J, with 11 bases in between. Here the CDR3 reads CASSLVGLWTDTQYF. In DNA form, the CDR3 reads TGCGCCAGCAGCTTGGTTGGACTCTGGACAGATACGCAGTATTTT.

V gene TRBV28 combines with J gene TRBJ2-3; TRBD2 matches 12 bases. The CDR3 has 19 amino acids. V trimming: 5 bases; J trimming: 5 bases; junction bases outside the gene matches: 17. Germline values: CDR1 MDHEN, CDR2 SYDVKM. The CDR3 spells CASSSSSGRGPLQLDTQYF. The CDR3 DNA follows: TGTGCCAGCAGTAGTTCTAGCGGGAGGGGCCCCCTCCAACTAGATACGCAGTATTTT.

V gene TRBV28 combines with J gene TRBJ2-3, with 7 bases fitting TRBD1. V shed 2 bases and J 2 bases; nucleotides not matched to a gene: 7. Germline-derived CDR1 and CDR2 are MDHEN and SYDVKM. This CDR3 has 16 amino acids. CDR3 sequence reads: CASSLGQDRTTDTQYF. CDR3 in DNA: TGTGCCAGCAGTTTAGGTCAGGACAGGACCACAGATACGCAGTATTTT.

V gene TRBV30 combines with J gene TRBJ2-2; 11 positions agree with TRBD2. The CDR3 is 14 amino acids. The germline gives CDR1 GTSNPN, CDR2 SVGIG (reference sequence). The CDR3 reads CVSVRTSGTGELFF. CDR3 coding DNA: TGTGTGTCCGTTAGGACTAGCGGGACCGGGGAGCTGTTTTTT.

The chain couples TRBV6-5 to TRBJ1-5, with D perhaps TRBD1 (5 bases). The CDR3 runs 14 residues. The ends were cut back, 5 bases at V and 7 bases at J, with 15 bases in the middle. The germline gives CDR1 MNHEY, CDR2 SVGAGI. CDR3 sequence (DNA): TGTGCCAGCAGTCTGGGGCCTAATGGGCAGCCCCAGCATTTT. Amino acids: CASSLGPNGQPQHF.

The V and J genes are TRBV10-3 and TRBJ2-7; 13 nucleotides match TRBD2. Germline CDR1 reads ENHRY; CDR2 reads SYGVKD. V gave up 6 bases and J gave up 5 bases; unmatched junction bases: 7. The CDR3 loop spans 15 amino acids. The CDR3 loop reads CAISRTSGSDHEQYF. The CDR3 DNA is TGTGCCATCAGCCGGACTAGCGGGAGTGATCACGAGCAGTACTTC.

The chain uses TRBV29-1 and TRBJ2-7; 7 bases map to TRBD2. The germline CDR1 and CDR2 sequences are SQVTM and ANQGSEA. V shed 3 bases, J shed 5 bases, and the junction held 10 bases outside the gene matches. The CDR3 sequence is 14 residues long. The CDR3 nucleotides read TGCAGCGTTGATGGCGGGAGAAAAGGGAACGAGCAGTACTTC. The encoded protein is CSVDGGRKGNEQYF.

The rearrangement uses TRBV5-1 and TRBJ2-7; D is perhaps TRBD1 (6 bases). This CDR3 is built from 13 residues. Germline CDR1 reads SGHRS; CDR2 reads YFSETQ. The ends were cut back, 0 bases at V and 7 bases at J, with 11 bases in the middle. The CDR3 region has the DNA TGCGCCAGCAGCTTGGGACAGGAGCGAGAGCAGTACTTC. Amino acids: CASSLGQEREQYF.

The chain links TRBV5-8 to TRBJ2-7; D may be TRBD2 (6 bases). The CDR3 totals 15 residues. V gave up 0 bases and J gave up 2 bases, with 12 bases separating them. Looked up from germline, CDR1 is SGHTS and CDR2 is YDEGEE. As DNA, the CDR3 is TGTGCCAGCAGCTTGGCGAGCGGGCCCCCCTACGAGCAGTACTTC. Translation: CASSLASGPPYEQYF.

This chain links TRBV28 with TRBJ2-7, with D perhaps matching TRBD1 (5 bases). V lost 6 bases, J lost 2 bases, and 14 bases lay in between. Germline V CDR1 and CDR2: MDHEN, SYDVKM. The CDR3 sequence is 14 residues long. CDR3 amino acids: CASRAPGNPYEQYF. The CDR3 nucleotides read TGTGCCAGCAGGGCCCCAGGGAATCCCTACGAGCAGTACTTC.

On this clone: This sample includes further DNA sequences coding for the same CDR3. The rearrangement links TRBV4-2 to TRBJ2-7; 7 nucleotides agree with TRBD2. Germline V CDR1 and CDR2: LGHNA, YNFKEQ. V was pared by 0 bases and J by 0 bases, with 2 bases of the junction left unmatched. The CDR3 is made up of 15 amino acids. The CDR3: CASSQDRGSSYEQYF. The CDR3 DNA reads TGTGCCAGCAGCCAAGATCGCGGGAGCTCCTACGAGCAGTACTTC.

This sequence joins TRBV6-5 and TRBJ2-5; TRBD1 agrees at 12 bases. This CDR3 region has 15 residues. V dropped 6 bases and J dropped 5; count of bases not matched to a gene: 7. Germline loops: CDR1 MNHEY, CDR2 SVGAGI. The CDR3 bases are TGTGCCAGCAGGGCGGGGACAGGGGGCAAGGAGACCCAGTACTTC. Amino acids: CASRAGTGGKETQYF.